This T cell receptor beta chain originates from a study of brain T cells in children with intractable seizures. Study findings and constraints: Clones missing pre-surgery may reflect undersampling of that blood sample. Only CDR3 sequence similarity suggested viral specificity, without known HCMV serostatus.

With regard to this clone: What it binds is not known.

Sequencing was limited to surgery cases with top T cell transcript signatures in brain tissue. Pre-surgery treatment included at least one anti-epileptic drug. There are 18 residues in the CDR3. The V gene lost 1 base and the J gene lost 0 bases, with 14 bases spanning the gap. Per the germline V gene, CDR1 is SGDLS and CDR2 is YYNGEE. The protocol was immunoSEQ multiplex PCR, while the TCRdb copy is restricted to in-frame clones and leaves out a portion. This table holds over 95,000 clones, around 94% found once. This receptor was identified in a boy in the first two years of life with hemimegalencephaly and intractable seizures. The source material was peripheral blood, sampled at surgery. This chain uses TRBV9 with TRBJ2-6; D gene ambiguous. The CDR3 nucleotides read TGTGCCAGCAGCGTAAACCCATCCATTCACTCTGGGGCCAACGTCCTGACTTTC. Its translation: CASSVNPSIHSGANVLTF. Full variable domain (remainder filled in from reference TRBV9 and TRBJ2-6): DSGVTQTPKHLITATGQRVTLRCSPRSGDLSVYWYQQSLDQGLQFLIQYYNGEERAKGNILERFSAQQFPDLHSELNLSSLELGDSALYFCASSVNPSIHSGANVLTFGAGSRLTVL.